This entry concerns a single T cell receptor beta chain. The antigen is not known. The J segment lost 4 bases and the V segment lost 1 base, leaving 4 bases of the junction unmatched. This CDR3 has 15 amino acids. Germline lookup yields CDR1 SGHDT and CDR2 YYEEEE. Negatively enriched CD4+ T cells were divided by CD45RA into naive and memory. This record comes from a study of shared clonotypes between healthy human individuals. Turning to the study itself: Serving as donors were a couple of women and three men, whose ages spanned 18 to 49. Notes on the study in general: Even with large depth, rarefaction showed that sorted-subset sequencing was incomplete.

TCRdb keeps only in-frame clones here, not all; method: immunoSEQ multiplex PCR. The sample has some 2.1 million clones; over 85% are singletons. The TCR was taken from a man younger than 35 in good health. This chain joins TRBV5-6 and TRBJ1-3; 8 positions agree with TRBD1. The sequenced sample was naive CD4+ T cells sorted from blood. Subset indicated: CD45RA+ positively selected. The CDR3 reads CASSLYRGTGNTIYF. CDR3 in DNA: TGTGCCAGCAGCTTGTACAGGGGGACCGGAAACACCATATATTTT.